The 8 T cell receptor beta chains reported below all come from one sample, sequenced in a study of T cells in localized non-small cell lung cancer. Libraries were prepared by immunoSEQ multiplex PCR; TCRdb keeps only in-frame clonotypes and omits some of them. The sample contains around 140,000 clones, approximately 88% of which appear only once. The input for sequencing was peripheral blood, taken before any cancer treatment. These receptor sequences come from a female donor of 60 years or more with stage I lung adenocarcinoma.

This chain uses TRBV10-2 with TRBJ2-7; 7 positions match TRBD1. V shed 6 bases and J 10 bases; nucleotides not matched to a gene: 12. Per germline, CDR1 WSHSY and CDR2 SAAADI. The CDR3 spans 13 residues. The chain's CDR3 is CASRLGQDGEQYF. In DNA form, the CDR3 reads TGCGCCAGCAGGTTAGGACAGGACGGGGAACAGTACTTC.

CDR3 protein: CASSAGHVVYEQFF. Written as DNA, the CDR3 is TGTGCCAGCAGCGCTGGACACGTTGTATATGAGCAGTTCTTC. This chain joins TRBV9 and TRBJ2-1, with a tentative D call TRBD1 (5 bases). V dropped 3 bases and J dropped 8 bases, with 15 bases sitting between them. The germline V gene encodes CDR1 SGDLS and CDR2 YYNGEE. The CDR3 has 14 amino acids. The variable domain in full, completed from reference TRBV9 and TRBJ2-1, reads DSGVTQTPKHLITATGQRVTLRCSPRSGDLSVYWYQQSLDQGLQFLIQYYNGEERAKGNILERFSAQQFPDLHSELNLSSLELGDSALYFCASSAGHVVYEQFFGPGTRLTVL.

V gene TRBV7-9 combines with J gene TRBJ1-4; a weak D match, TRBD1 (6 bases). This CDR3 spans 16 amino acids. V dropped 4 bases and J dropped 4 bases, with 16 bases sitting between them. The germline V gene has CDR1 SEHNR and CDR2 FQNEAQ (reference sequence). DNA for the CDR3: TGTGCCAGCAGCTCTCTCCGGGACACCTTTAATGAAAAACTGTTTTTT. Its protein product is CASSSLRDTFNEKLFF.

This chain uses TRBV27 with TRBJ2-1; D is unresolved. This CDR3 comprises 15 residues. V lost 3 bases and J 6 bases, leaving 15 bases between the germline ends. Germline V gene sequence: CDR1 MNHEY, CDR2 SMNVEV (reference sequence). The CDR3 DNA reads TGTGCCAGCAGTTTTTTACCTTCTTGGGGCAATGAGCAGTTCTTC. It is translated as CASSFLPSWGNEQFF.

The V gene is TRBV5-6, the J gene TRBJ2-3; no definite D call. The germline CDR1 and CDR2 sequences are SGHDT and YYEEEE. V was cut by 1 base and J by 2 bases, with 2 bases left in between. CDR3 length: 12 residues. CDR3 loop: CASSLSTDTQYF. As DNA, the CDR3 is TGTGCCAGCAGCTTGTCCACAGATACGCAGTATTTT.

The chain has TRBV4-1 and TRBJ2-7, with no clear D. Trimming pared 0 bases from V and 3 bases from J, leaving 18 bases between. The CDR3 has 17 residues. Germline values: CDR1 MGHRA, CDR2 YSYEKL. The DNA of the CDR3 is TGCGCCAGCAGCCAAGATGCAGATTCCGGAAGGGTCTACGAGCAGTACTTC. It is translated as CASSQDADSGRVYEQYF.

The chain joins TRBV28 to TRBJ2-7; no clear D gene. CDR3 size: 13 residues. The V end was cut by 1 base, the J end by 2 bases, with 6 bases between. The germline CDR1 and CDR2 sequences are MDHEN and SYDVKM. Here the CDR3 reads CASSLSATYEQYF. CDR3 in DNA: TGTGCCAGCAGTTTATCGGCTACCTACGAGCAGTACTTC.

The CDR3 loop reads CASSRGQLTDTQYF. The CDR3 DNA follows: TGTGCCAGCAGCCGGGGACAGCTCACAGATACGCAGTATTTT. The chain employs TRBV5-6 and TRBJ2-3; 7 positions agree with TRBD1. The junction had 4 bases not matched to a gene; V was cut back by 4 bases and J by 2 bases. Germline V gene data show CDR1 as SGHDT and CDR2 as YYEEEE. The CDR3 is 14 residues long.